This T cell receptor beta chain was documented in a study of shared clonotypes between healthy human individuals. CDR1 and CDR2 from the germline V gene are GTSNPN and SVGIG (reference sequence). V was pared by 5 bases and J by 2 bases, with 10 bases between. CDR3 size: 12 residues. Assay: immunoSEQ multiplex PCR; the TCRdb copy retains only in-frame clones and omits some. The repertoire holds over a million clones, with roughly 96% as singletons. The sample consisted of naive CD4+ T cells sorted from blood. Stated subset: CD45RA+ positively selected. This TCR derives from a man aged 25 to 40 in good health. The chain couples TRBV30 to TRBJ2-7, with D possibly being TRBD2 (5 bases). The CDR3 DNA sequence: TGTGCCTGGGAATCCGGGACCTACGAGCAGTACTTC. As protein: CAWESGTYEQYF. Supplemented by reference TRBV30 and TRBJ2-7, the full variable domain reads SQTIHQWPATLVQPVGSPLSLECTVEGTSNPNLYWYRQAAGRGLQLLFYSVGIGQISSEVPQNLSASRPQDRQFILSSKKLLLSDSGFYLCAWESGTYEQYFGPGTRLTVT.